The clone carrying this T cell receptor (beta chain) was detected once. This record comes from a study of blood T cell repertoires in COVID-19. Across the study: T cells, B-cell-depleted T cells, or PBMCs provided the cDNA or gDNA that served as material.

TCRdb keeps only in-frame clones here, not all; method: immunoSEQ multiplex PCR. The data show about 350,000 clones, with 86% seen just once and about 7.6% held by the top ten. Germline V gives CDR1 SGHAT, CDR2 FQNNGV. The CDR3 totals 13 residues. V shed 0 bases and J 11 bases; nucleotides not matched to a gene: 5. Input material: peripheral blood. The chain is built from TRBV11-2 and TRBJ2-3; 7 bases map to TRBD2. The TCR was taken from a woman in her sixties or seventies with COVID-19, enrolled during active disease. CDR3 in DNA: TGTGCCAGCAGCTTAGAGGGGCGGGAGCAGCAGTATTTT. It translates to CASSLEGREQQYF.